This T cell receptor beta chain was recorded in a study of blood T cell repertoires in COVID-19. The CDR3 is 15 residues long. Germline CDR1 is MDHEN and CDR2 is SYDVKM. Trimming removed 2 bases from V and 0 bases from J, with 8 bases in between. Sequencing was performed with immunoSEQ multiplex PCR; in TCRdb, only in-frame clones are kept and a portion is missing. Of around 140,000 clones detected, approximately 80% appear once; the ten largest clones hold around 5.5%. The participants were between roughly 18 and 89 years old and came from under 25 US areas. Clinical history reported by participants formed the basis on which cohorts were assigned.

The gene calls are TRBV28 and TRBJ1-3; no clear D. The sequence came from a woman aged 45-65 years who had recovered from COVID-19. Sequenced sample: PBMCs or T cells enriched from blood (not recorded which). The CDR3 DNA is TGTGCCAGCAGTTTACCGGGTTTCTCTGGAAACACCATATATTTT. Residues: CASSLPGFSGNTIYF.